These T cell receptor beta chains were read from a single sample in a study of T-cell memory formation after mild COVID-19. TCRdb processed the 5' RACE reads anew with MiXCR; each CDR3 protein has one entry. The sample includes fewer than 600,000 distinct CDR3 sequences, approximately 21% of them seen just once. The sample was PBMCs or a T cell subset sorted from them (not recorded which). The receptors come from an adult woman who had mild COVID-19 (a few samples of this study predate the infection). Cell type and time point are not known. The CDR3 runs from the conserved cysteine through the conserved F or W. D genes are given only for firm matches. Size is stated for part of the rows, as once, few or many counts, or as a class when the clone is expanded.

v_call,clone_size,j_call,cdr3_length,d_call,cdr3_nt,cdr3_aa
TRBV11-2,few,TRBJ1-5,15,.,TGTGCCAGCAGCAGGGACCTTTTGAGCAATCAGCCCCAGCATTTT,CASSRDLLSNQPQHF
TRBV18,.,TRBJ2-5,14,.,TGTGCCAGCTCCCCACGAGGAGGAGGCGAGACCCAGTACTTC,CASSPRGGGETQYF
TRBV20-1,.,TRBJ2-3,18,.,TGCAGTCCAGCCAAAGGGTCACCGGCCCCGCGAGGAACAGATACGCAGTATTTT,CSPAKGSPAPRGTDTQYF
TRBV24-1,.,TRBJ1-2,13,.,TGTGCCACCAGTGACAAGGACAGCTATGGCTACACCTTC,CATSDKDSYGYTF
TRBV20-1,few,TRBJ2-1,14,.,TGCAGTGCTGTCACGGAGCGAGACAACAATGAGCAGTTCTTC,CSAVTERDNNEQFF
TRBV7-9,.,TRBJ2-7,13,TRBD2,TGTGCCAGCAGCTCTAGCGGGTCCCTCGAGCAGTACTTC,CASSSSGSLEQYF
TRBV29-1,few,TRBJ2-2,12,.,TGCAGCGTCGGGGGTCGGGCCGGGGAGCTGTTTTTT,CSVGGRAGELFF
TRBV6-6,.,TRBJ1-5,15,.,TGTGCCAGCAGTCATAATGGGGATAGCAATCAGCCCCAGCATTTT,CASSHNGDSNQPQHF
TRBV29-1,.,TRBJ2-2,13,.,TGCAGCGCAGAGGGGCTGAACACCGGGGAGCTGTTTTTT,CSAEGLNTGELFF
TRBV12-3/TRBV12-4,few,TRBJ2-2,15,.,TGTGCCAGCAGTTTGAGGGCGACCCACACCGGGGAGCTGTTTTTT,CASSLRATHTGELFF
TRBV6-2/TRBV6-3,few,TRBJ2-5,16,.,TGTGCCAGCAGCCGAAACCGGGTCTTCATACAAGAGACCCAGTACTTC,CASSRNRVFIQETQYF
TRBV20-1,.,TRBJ2-5,15,.,TGCAGTGCTAGAGAATCCGCAGCACGCCAAGAGACCCAGTACTTC,CSARESAARQETQYF
TRBV7-9,.,TRBJ2-3,16,TRBD2,TGTGCCAGCAGCCCGAGTATAGCGGGGGGACCAGATACGCAGTATTTT,CASSPSIAGGPDTQYF
TRBV29-1,.,TRBJ2-3,13,.,TGCAGCGGGGGAGGCAGGACCACAGATACGCAGTATTTT,CSGGGRTTDTQYF
TRBV7-9,few,TRBJ2-7,14,.,TGTGCCAGCAGCCAGACAGGTAACTCCTACGAGCAGTACTTC,CASSQTGNSYEQYF
TRBV10-3,few,TRBJ1-5,13,.,TGTGCCATCAGTGAACAGGAGAATCAGCCCCAGCATTTT,CAISEQENQPQHF
TRBV7-9,.,TRBJ2-6,17,TRBD1,TGTGCCAGCAGCCCGAGACAGGGGGCCCCTGGGGCCAACGTCCTGACTTTC,CASSPRQGAPGANVLTF
TRBV24-1,.,TRBJ2-5,13,.,TGTGCCACCAGTTCTAAGCACCGCGAGACCCAGTACTTC,CATSSKHRETQYF
TRBV7-2,.,TRBJ2-5,15,.,TGTGCCAGCAGCTTAGCGTGGACGTTAGAAGAGACCCAGTACTTC,CASSLAWTLEETQYF
TRBV7-2,many,TRBJ2-3,15,.,TGTGCCAGCAGCCGAGGGAGCGGGAGCACAGATACGCAGTATTTT,CASSRGSGSTDTQYF
TRBV7-3,.,TRBJ2-6,19,.,TGTGCCAGCAGCTCTCAACCGGGACTGATAAGCTCTGGGGCCAACGTCCTGACTTTC,CASSSQPGLISSGANVLTF
TRBV12-3/TRBV12-4,.,TRBJ1-1,17,.,TGTGACAGCAGTTTTTGGCCCGAACTTCATATGAACACTGAAGCTTTCTTT,CDSSFWPELHMNTEAFF
TRBV5-1,.,TRBJ2-1,15,.,TGCGCCAGCAGCTTGGCAAGGGGGCTAGCGAATGAGCAGTTCTTC,CASSLARGLANEQFF
TRBV10-3,.,TRBJ2-1,13,.,TGTGCCATCACGGGTTTCTCCTACAATGAGCAGTTCTTC,CAITGFSYNEQFF
TRBV2,few,TRBJ2-2,18,.,TGTGCCAGCAGTGATGGGCAGCCAAAGTCTGGGTGGCCCGGGGAGCTGTTTTTT,CASSDGQPKSGWPGELFF
TRBV25-1,many,TRBJ1-5,15,TRBD1,TGTGCCAGCAGTACCGGGACAGGGGGAAGTCAGCCCCAGCATTTT,CASSTGTGGSQPQHF
TRBV7-2,few,TRBJ2-5,14,.,TGTGCCAGCAGCTTAATGGGGGGGCCGGAGACCCAGTACTTC,CASSLMGGPETQYF
TRBV29-1,.,TRBJ2-7,15,TRBD1,TGCAGCGCCATAAATCTCCGGGACAGGGCCTACGAGCAGTACTTC,CSAINLRDRAYEQYF
TRBV27,few,TRBJ1-1,14,.,TGTGCCAGCAGTGATCGGTTGACGAACACTGAAGCTTTCTTT,CASSDRLTNTEAFF
TRBV7-6,.,TRBJ2-5,13,.,TGTGCCAGCAGCCCCCGGAGTTATGAAACCCAGTACTTC,CASSPRSYETQYF
TRBV20-1,many,TRBJ2-7,14,TRBD1,TGCAGTGCTAGAGATCCGACAGGGTCCTACGAGCAGTACTTC,CSARDPTGSYEQYF
TRBV5-4,.,TRBJ1-2,16,TRBD1,TGTGCCAGCAGCCTTGGGGCCCTGGGACAGGAAGTTGGCTACACCTTC,CASSLGALGQEVGYTF
TRBV2,few,TRBJ2-5,12,.,TGTGCCAGCAGGACCATTCCAGAGACCCAGTACTTC,CASRTIPETQYF
TRBV2,.,TRBJ2-2,19,TRBD2,TGTGCCAGCAGTGCCCCAGGGACTAGCGGGAAGAAGAACACCGGGGAGCTGTTTTTT,CASSAPGTSGKKNTGELFF
TRBV7-2,.,TRBJ1-2,13,.,TGTGCCAGCAGCTTAGGGGACTTGGGGGGCTACACCTTC,CASSLGDLGGYTF
TRBV20-1,.,TRBJ2-3,15,.,TGCAGTGCTAGACCTTCGAGACAGAGCACAGATACGCAGTATTTT,CSARPSRQSTDTQYF
TRBV5-6,few,TRBJ2-1,12,.,TGTGCCAGCGGTCGGGTGGGCCGAAGGGAGTTCTTC,CASGRVGRREFF
TRBV20-1,few,TRBJ1-1,14,.,TGCAGTGCTAGAGTGAAGGGGATGAACACTGAAGCTTTCTTT,CSARVKGMNTEAFF
TRBV7-2,many,TRBJ2-3,13,.,TGTGCCAGCAGCTTAGAGGCACAAGATACGCAGTATTTT,CASSLEAQDTQYF
TRBV5-1,.,TRBJ2-1,17,TRBD1,TGCGCCAGCAGCCTTGAATTCGGGACAGGGGGCTACAATGAGCAGTTCTTC,CASSLEFGTGGYNEQFF
TRBV7-2,few,TRBJ2-2,19,.,TGTGCCAGCAGCTTCATTGTTTTCAATCGGGGGCTTTACACCGGGGAGCTGTTTTTT,CASSFIVFNRGLYTGELFF
TRBV3-1,.,TRBJ1-5,14,.,TGTGCCAGCAGCCAATGGGGGTTAGATCAGCCCCAGCATTTT,CASSQWGLDQPQHF
TRBV30,.,TRBJ2-5,15,TRBD1,TGTGCCTGGAGTGGATCTGGACAGGGGCAAGAGACCCAGTACTTC,CAWSGSGQGQETQYF
TRBV7-6,few,TRBJ1-2,16,.,TGTGCCAGCAGTTCCTTTTTAGGTGCCCTGGGGTATGGCTACACCTTC,CASSSFLGALGYGYTF
TRBV29-1,.,TRBJ1-1,10,.,TGCAGCGCCGGGGGCTTGGAAGCTTTCTTT,CSAGGLEAFF
TRBV7-8,.,TRBJ2-5,14,.,TGTGCCAGCAGCTTAGAGGCCGAGCTGGGGACCCAGTACTTC,CASSLEAELGTQYF
TRBV29-1,few,TRBJ2-3,14,.,TGCAGCGTTGAAGATCCTGGGGGGCGGGATACGCAGTATTTT,CSVEDPGGRDTQYF
TRBV6-2/TRBV6-3,few,TRBJ1-1,13,.,TGTGCCAGCAGTGCGCGTGGTTACACTGAAGCTTTCTTT,CASSARGYTEAFF
TRBV30,.,TRBJ2-3,16,TRBD2,TGTGCCTGGGGGGGACTAGCGGGCACTAGCACAGATACGCAGTATTTT,CAWGGLAGTSTDTQYF
TRBV21-1,.,TRBJ2-7,15,.,TGTGCCAGCACCCCAAGGGGGCAGGGAAAAGACGAGCAGTACTTC,CASTPRGQGKDEQYF
TRBV5-6,few,TRBJ1-4,15,TRBD1,TGTGCCAGCAGCCCCTGGACAGGGGGCCTCGAAAAACTGTTTTTT,CASSPWTGGLEKLFF
TRBV7-9,.,TRBJ1-1,14,.,TGTGCCAGCAGCTTAGGCGGGTCGGACTCTGAAGCTTTCTTT,CASSLGGSDSEAFF
TRBV6-6,few,TRBJ2-5,16,.,TGTGCCAGCAGTTACGGGCAGGCCCTTGGAAGGGAGACCCAGTACTTC,CASSYGQALGRETQYF
TRBV29-1,.,TRBJ2-7,14,TRBD1,TGCAGCGTTGAAGATCGACAGGGGGCGGACGAGCAGTACTTC,CSVEDRQGADEQYF